One sample yielded the 13 T cell receptor beta chains listed below, sequenced in a study of neurological immune-mediated disorders. Each CDR3 protein gets one entry after TCRdb re-called the 5' RACE reads with MiXCR. The data show 90,000 to 150,000 distinct CDR3 sequences, with about 3.4% seen just once and about 1.2% held by the top ten. Sequenced material: PBMCs. These receptors all come from a young woman with multiple sclerosis.

This clonotype was counted ten times or more. The chain uses TRBV4-3 and TRBJ2-3; 7 bases are a match to TRBD2. The CDR3 is made up of 14 amino acids. CDR1 is LGHNA and CDR2 is YSLEER in the germline V gene. The J segment lost 2 bases and the V segment lost 1 base, leaving 0 bases of the junction unmatched. The CDR3 reads CASSQGLATDTQYF. DNA for the CDR3: TGCGCCAGCAGCCAAGGACTAGCCACAGATACGCAGTATTTT.

A single count supports this clonotype. The junction does not match germline at one end; this may be a read error. This sequence joins TRBV6-6 and TRBJ2-5; the D gene is possibly TRBD2 (5 bases). The CDR3 contains 11 residues. CDR1 is MNHNY and CDR2 is SVGAGI in the germline V gene (reference sequence). The DNA for the CDR3 is TGTGACAGCAGAGCGGAAGAGACCCAGTACTTC. Amino acids: CDSRAEETQYF.

This clonotype was observed at least ten times. The chain joins TRBV10-1 to TRBJ1-1, with 7 bases that match TRBD1. The trim removed 0 bases at V and 5 bases at J, leaving 6 bases unmatched. The CDR3 contains 15 residues. Per the germline V gene, CDR1 is WNHNN and CDR2 is SYGVQD (reference sequence). This chain's CDR3 is CASSESHRGGTEAFF. CDR3 nucleotide sequence: TGCGCCAGCAGTGAGTCGCACAGGGGAGGAACTGAAGCTTTCTTT.

This clonotype was recorded at least ten times. The chain joins TRBV11-3 to TRBJ2-1; D may match TRBD1 or TRBD2 (7 bases each). V was clipped by 1 base and J by 6 bases, with 13 bases between them. The CDR3 consists of 15 residues. Germline CDR1 reads SGHNT; CDR2 reads YENEEA. The CDR3 reads CASSLGGGTANEQFF. DNA of the CDR3: TGTGCCAGCAGCTTAGGGGGAGGGACAGCCAATGAGCAGTTCTTC.

This clonotype was seen ten or more times. CDR3 amino acids: CASSPGTGMGNYGYTF. The CDR3 bases are TGTGCCAGCAGCCCCGGGACAGGGATGGGGAACTATGGCTACACCTTC. The chain links TRBV5-6 to TRBJ1-2, with 9 bases fitting TRBD1. The germline V gene encodes CDR1 SGHDT and CDR2 YYEEEE. V lost 4 bases, J lost 2 bases, and 9 bases stayed unmatched. The length of the CDR3 is 16 residues.

This clonotype appeared many times. The J gene is TRBJ2-2, the V gene TRBV7-9; D gene ambiguous. Germline loops: CDR1 SEHNR, CDR2 FQNEAQ (reference sequence). Trimming stripped 2 bases from V and 7 bases from J, with 8 bases between. The CDR3 is 13 amino acids. This CDR3 reads CASSLLRIGELFF. The CDR3 DNA reads as TGTGCCAGCAGCTTACTAAGGATCGGGGAGCTGTTTTTT.

In its sample, this clonotype was seen many times. CDR3 bases: TGCGCCAGCAGCTCCGGACTAGCGGGGGCTAGCACAGATACGCAGTATTTT. As protein: CASSSGLAGASTDTQYF. This chain uses TRBV5-1 with TRBJ2-3; 13 bases fit TRBD2. The trim removed 3 bases at V and 0 bases at J, leaving 4 bases unmatched. In germline, CDR1 is SGHRS, CDR2 YFSETQ. This CDR3 has 17 amino acids.

In its sample, this clonotype was seen many times. The chain joins TRBV6-5 to TRBJ1-6; D is undetermined. This CDR3 contains 17 residues. The V end was cut by 4 bases, the J end by 2 bases, with 15 bases between. The germline CDR1 and CDR2 sequences are MNHEY and SVGAGI. CDR3 bases: TGTGCCAGCAGTTCCGGGAGGGCAGGAACCTATAATTCACCCCTCCACTTT. Residues: CASSSGRAGTYNSPLHF.

There are many counts of this clonotype. The rearrangement joins TRBV5-6 to TRBJ2-1; tentative D call: TRBD1 (6 bases). V gave up 4 bases and J gave up 10 bases, with 15 bases separating them. The CDR3 sequence is 13 residues long. Germline CDR1 and CDR2: SGHDT and YYEEEE. In DNA, the CDR3 is TGTGCCAGCAGCGGGGGCAACGTTCGCGAGCAGTTCTTC. Its translation: CASSGGNVREQFF.

This clonotype was detected ten times or more. This chain joins TRBV14 and TRBJ2-2, with 9 nucleotides matching TRBD2. Trimming removed 0 bases from V and 2 bases from J; junction bases left unmatched: 7. Germline V gene sequence: CDR1 SGHDN, CDR2 FVKESK. The CDR3 spans 18 residues. The CDR3 region is CASSQETHLAGNTGELFF. The CDR3 nucleotides read TGTGCCAGCAGCCAAGAAACCCACCTAGCGGGAAACACCGGGGAGCTGTTTTTT.

This clonotype has a count of ten or more. The CDR3 bases are TGCAGTGCTAGCGGGCTTCACAATGAGCAGTTCTTC. Translated: CSASGLHNEQFF. The V gene is TRBV20-1, the J gene TRBJ2-1; unclear D gene. Germline CDR1 reads DFQATT; CDR2 reads SNEGSKA (reference sequence). CDR3 length: 12 residues. The ends were cut back, 3 bases at V and 5 bases at J, with 8 bases in the middle.

This clonotype was recorded at least ten times. The chain recombines TRBV5-1 with TRBJ2-5; no clear D. V was clipped by 1 base and J by 5 bases, with 6 bases between them. The CDR3 sequence is 12 residues long. The germline CDR1 and CDR2 sequences are SGHRS and YFSETQ. In DNA form, the CDR3 reads TGCGCCAGCAGCTTGATTCCCGAGACCCAGTACTTC. Translation: CASSLIPETQYF.

This clonotype was observed many times. The chain joins TRBV20-1 to TRBJ2-1; D gene unclear. This CDR3 is 15 amino acids long. Germline CDR1 is DFQATT and CDR2 is SNEGSKA (reference sequence). V was cut by 0 bases and J by 0 bases, with 9 bases left in between. DNA of the CDR3: TGCAGTGCTAGAGATCTGGCGGTCTCCTACAATGAGCAGTTCTTC. It translates to CSARDLAVSYNEQFF.